These T cell receptor beta chains were read from a single sample in a study of shared clonotypes between healthy human individuals. Profiling relied on immunoSEQ multiplex PCR, and the TCRdb table lists in-frame clones only, not all of them. The sample lists some 1 million clones, about 77% seen once, with about 1.5% in the top ten. Sequences were obtained from memory CD4+ T cells sorted from blood. The origin of the receptors is a man aged 18 to 30 in good health. Both conserved end residues are part of each CDR3. The D gene is left open where the match is weak. Clone sizes are given selectively: once, few, many, or a class where the clone is expanded.

>TRBJ2-6|-|-|TRBV19
TGTGCCAGTAGTATGGCCTCTGGGGGTGGGGCCAACGTCCTGACTTTC
CASSMASGGGANVLTF
>TRBJ1-5|-|-|TRBV12-5
TGTGCTAGTGGTTGGAGGGAAAATCAGCCCCAGCATTTT
CASGWRENQPQHF
>TRBJ2-3|-|-|TRBV10-3
TGTGCCATCAGTGGGAGGGCCGAGGATACGCAGTATTTT
CAISGRAEDTQYF
>TRBJ1-3|TRBD1|few|TRBV9
TGTGCCAGCAGCGTAGCCGACAGGGGAGGAAACACCATATATTTT
CASSVADRGGNTIYF
>TRBJ2-7|-|-|TRBV6-1
TGTGCCAGCAGTGAAGTGATCCAACTCTACGAGCAGTACTTC
CASSEVIQLYEQYF
>TRBJ2-7|-|-|TRBV11-2
TGTGCCAGCAGCTCAGACAGGACCTATGAGCAGTACTTC
CASSSDRTYEQYF
>TRBJ2-2|TRBD1|many|TRBV19
TGTGCCAGTAGTATTTCGACAGGGGGCGGGGAGCTGTTTTTT
CASSISTGGGELFF
>TRBJ2-7|-|-|TRBV2
TGTGCCAGCAGCGCGCACTACGAGCAGTACTTC
CASSAHYEQYF
>TRBJ2-1|TRBD2|few|TRBV12-5
TGTGCTAGTGGTTTGAGTGGCGGGAGTAGCAATGAGCAGTTCTTC
CASGLSGGSSNEQFF
>TRBJ1-3|-|once|TRBV5-6
TGTGCCAGCAGCCCAGGCAGGACCGGAATAAGCTATTTT
CASSPGRTGISYF
>TRBJ2-7|TRBD2|-|TRBV5-6
TGTGCCAGCGATACCGGACTAGCGTCCCCCTACGAGCAGTACTTC
CASDTGLASPYEQYF
>TRBJ2-5|TRBD1|-|TRBV5-1
TGCGCCAGCAGCCCCCGGACAGGGCAGATGGAGACCCAGTACTTC
CASSPRTGQMETQYF
>TRBJ1-1|TRBD1|-|TRBV6-5
TGTGCCAGCAGTCCTATACAGGGGGCGACTGAAGCTTTCTTT
CASSPIQGATEAFF
>TRBJ2-3|-|-|TRBV27
TGTGCCAGCAGCCCTCAGGGCGCGTTGGGCCCAGATACGCAGTATTTT
CASSPQGALGPDTQYF
>TRBJ1-3|-|-|TRBV30
TGTGCCTGGACAGGGTTCTCTGGAAACACCATATATTTT
CAWTGFSGNTIYF
>TRBJ2-4|-|-|TRBV7-2
TGTGCCAGCAGCCAATTTCTGACGGTTGGAGCCAAAAACATTCAGTACTTC
CASSQFLTVGAKNIQYF
>TRBJ1-1|-|-|TRBV7-3
TGTGCCAGCAGCTTAGGGGGAGGTACTGAAGCTTTCTTT
CASSLGGGTEAFF
>TRBJ2-5|-|once|TRBV27
TGTGCCAGCAGTTTATCGCCCGGGTTCGAGACCCAGTACTTC
CASSLSPGFETQYF
>TRBJ2-7|-|-|TRBV6-6
TGTGCCAGCAGTTACTCCACGAGGAGACAGTCCTACGAGCAGTACTTC
CASSYSTRRQSYEQYF
>TRBJ1-2|-|-|TRBV7-2
TGTGCCAGCAGACAGACAGGAAACTATGGCTACACCTTC
CASRQTGNYGYTF
>TRBJ1-2|-|-|TRBV25-1
TGTGCCAGCAGTAAAACAGGATGGGTGAGGGGCTACACCTTC
CASSKTGWVRGYTF
>TRBJ2-5|TRBD2|-|TRBV10-2
TGCGCCAGCAGAACTAGACTAGCGGGACAAGAGACCCAGTACTTC
CASRTRLAGQETQYF
>TRBJ2-3|TRBD2|-|TRBV5-1
TGCGCCAGCAGCTTGGCGCTAGCGGGGACCACAGATACGCAGTATTTT
CASSLALAGTTDTQYF
>TRBJ2-3|TRBD2|-|TRBV5-1
TGCGCCAGCAGCTTGAGGGTGCGGGGGGCAACCACAGATACGCAGTATTTT
CASSLRVRGATTDTQYF
>TRBJ2-1|-|-|TRBV5-1
TGCGCCAGCAGCTTGGTCTTGGCGGGGGAGCAGTTCTTC
CASSLVLAGEQFF
>TRBJ1-2|-|-|TRBV6-1
TGTGCCAGCAGTGAAGTTGTGTCCTCCTATGGCTACACCTTC
CASSEVVSSYGYTF
>TRBJ1-1|-|few|TRBV25-1
TGTGCCAGCAGTGAACAGGGGATGAACACTGAAGCTTTCTTT
CASSEQGMNTEAFF
>TRBJ2-1|-|-|TRBV19
TGTGCCAGTAGTCCAGTAGGGGGAGCTAAGGCTGAGCAGTTCTTC
CASSPVGGAKAEQFF
>TRBJ1-5|-|many|TRBV6-5
TGTGCCAGCAGTAAGGGAATCTCTAGTCAGCCCCAGCATTTT
CASSKGISSQPQHF
>TRBJ1-2|-|-|TRBV6-1
TGTGCCAGCAGTGGACAGGAGTCCTACACCTTC
CASSGQESYTF
>TRBJ2-5|-|-|TRBV2
TGTGCCAGCAGGGAAAGGGAGACCCAGTACTTC
CASRERETQYF
>TRBJ2-7|-|-|TRBV5-4
TGTGCCAGCAGCTTGGAAGGGACCGCCCCTGAGGAGCAGTACTTC
CASSLEGTAPEEQYF
>TRBJ2-7|TRBD1|-|TRBV15
TGTGCCACCAGCACCGGCCCCGGGACAGGGGTGTACGAGCAGTACTTC
CATSTGPGTGVYEQYF
>TRBJ1-6|TRBD1|-|TRBV18
TGTGCCAGCTCACGAACAGGGGGCGGCTCCTATAATTCACCCCTCCACTTT
CASSRTGGGSYNSPLHF
>TRBJ2-7|-|few|TRBV10-3
TGTGCCATCGGGTATGGCGAGCAGTACTTC
CAIGYGEQYF
>TRBJ2-7|TRBD2|few|TRBV18
TGTGCCAGCTCCCCTAGCGGGAGTAGTTACGAGCAGTACTTC
CASSPSGSSYEQYF
>TRBJ1-1|-|-|TRBV5-1
TGCGCCAGCAGCTTTGGGAGGGAGGGCACTGAAGCTTTCTTT
CASSFGREGTEAFF
>TRBJ1-1|-|-|TRBV5-4
TGTGCCAGCAGTGTACAGGGAGGTAGTGGTGAAGCTTTCTTT
CASSVQGGSGEAFF
>TRBJ1-6|-|few|TRBV21-1
TGTGCCAGCAGCAAAGGGGATGAATCACCCCTCCACTTT
CASSKGDESPLHF
>TRBJ2-2|TRBD2|-|TRBV10-3
TGTGCCATCAGTGAGTCGTATATGGCCCTAGCGGGACGTGGTCCCGGGGAGCTGTTTTTT
CAISESYMALAGRGPGELFF
>TRBJ1-4|-|-|TRBV11-3
TGTGCCAGCAGGCGCGGACTTCTTTCCGCGGATGAAAAACTGTTTTTT
CASRRGLLSADEKLFF
>TRBJ1-1|-|-|TRBV18
TGTGCCAGCTCAGAGGTCCCGAACACTGAAGCTTTCTTT
CASSEVPNTEAFF
>TRBJ1-1|-|-|TRBV2
TGTGCCAGCGGCAAACAGGGAGGGGTAGACACTGAAGCTTTCTTT
CASGKQGGVDTEAFF
>TRBJ1-2|TRBD1|few|TRBV5-6
TGTGCCAGCAGCTTGGGGGGGCCGACAGGGAGGCTCTACACCTTC
CASSLGGPTGRLYTF
>TRBJ2-3|TRBD2|-|TRBV19
TGTGCCAGTAGTATCCCGGGACTACCTGCCGGGGGAGGAACGCAGTATTTT
CASSIPGLPAGGGTQYF
>TRBJ1-6|-|many|TRBV6-5
TGTGCCAGTAAAGGCAGGACCGATTCACCCCTCCACTTT
CASKGRTDSPLHF